The T cell receptor (beta chain) described here comes from a study of T cells in Graves' hyperthyroidism and ophthalmopathy. Study in general: Peripheral blood was collected at initial diagnosis, before any treatment.

The CDR3 regions of TCR beta were amplified from RNA transcripts. First-round RT-PCR targeting the TCR CDR3 was performed with the HTBI primer set. TCRdb re-called the multiplex PCR reads with MiXCR, one entry per CDR3 protein. The data contain 370,000 or so distinct CDR3 sequences, about 14% of them singletons. Fresh peripheral blood, under 13 ml, was the source of the PBMCs. This clonotype was counted many times. This CDR3 has 14 residues. V was shortened by 3 bases and J by 0 bases, with 12 bases between the two germline ends. Germline CDR1 and CDR2: GTSNPN and SVGIG (reference sequence). The chain recombines TRBV30 with TRBJ2-7, with D possibly called TRBD1 or TRBD2 (5 bases each). What was sequenced was blood. The receptor was isolated from a man aged 30-40 years with Graves' hyperthyroidism that later progressed to Graves' ophthalmopathy. The CDR3: CAWRSRDGSYEQYF. Written as DNA, the CDR3 is TGTGCCTGGAGATCTAGGGACGGCTCCTACGAGCAGTACTTC.